The present T cell receptor (beta chain) was sequenced within a study of T-cell reconstitution after alpha-beta-depleted transplantation in children. General study findings and limits: Reports say that about two months after transplant, the alpha-beta T cells came out of several hundred graft clones that had expanded. Some patients owed their high day-60 TCRbeta diversity to surviving recipient T cells and thymic progenitors. A year had passed since transplant, and T-cell counts and diversity by then came mostly from newly produced T cells.

A word on this clonotype: Its antigen is unknown.

The V and J ends lost 11 bases and 3 bases respectively, with 16 bases between them. This CDR3 region has 14 residues. The V gene's germline CDR1 is SNHLY and CDR2 FYNNEI. Library preparation (for TCRbeta) was performed with unique molecular identifiers. TCRdb ran MiXCR on the PCR reads and lists one entry per CDR3 protein. The sample holds roughly 100,000 distinct CDR3 sequences, 4.5% to 7.5% seen once. The TCR comes from a female patient aged 2-9 years who had a stem cell transplant for Fanconi anemia, so the T cells may come from the graft donor. The chain recombines TRBV2 with TRBJ2-2, with a weak D call TRBD2 (6 bases). The material sequenced was PBMCs, mostly from graft donor cells, taken 60 days after TCRalphabeta/CD19-depleted stem cell transplant. The CDR3 DNA follows: TGTGCCCTAAGGAGGGCGGGGTACACCGGGGAGCTGTTTTTT. As protein: CALRRAGYTGELFF.